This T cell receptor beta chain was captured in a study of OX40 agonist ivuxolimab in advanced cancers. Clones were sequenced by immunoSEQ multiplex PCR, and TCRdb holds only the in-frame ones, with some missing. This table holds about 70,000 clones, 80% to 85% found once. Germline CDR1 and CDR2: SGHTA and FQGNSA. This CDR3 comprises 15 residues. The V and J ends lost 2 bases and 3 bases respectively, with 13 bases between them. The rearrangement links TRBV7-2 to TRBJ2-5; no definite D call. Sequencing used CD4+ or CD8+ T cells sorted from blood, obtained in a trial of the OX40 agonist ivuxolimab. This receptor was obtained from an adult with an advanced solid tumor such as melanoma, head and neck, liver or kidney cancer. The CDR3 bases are TGTGCCAGCAGCTTAAGCGTCTATCGAAAAGAGACCCAGTACTTC. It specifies CASSLSVYRKETQYF.